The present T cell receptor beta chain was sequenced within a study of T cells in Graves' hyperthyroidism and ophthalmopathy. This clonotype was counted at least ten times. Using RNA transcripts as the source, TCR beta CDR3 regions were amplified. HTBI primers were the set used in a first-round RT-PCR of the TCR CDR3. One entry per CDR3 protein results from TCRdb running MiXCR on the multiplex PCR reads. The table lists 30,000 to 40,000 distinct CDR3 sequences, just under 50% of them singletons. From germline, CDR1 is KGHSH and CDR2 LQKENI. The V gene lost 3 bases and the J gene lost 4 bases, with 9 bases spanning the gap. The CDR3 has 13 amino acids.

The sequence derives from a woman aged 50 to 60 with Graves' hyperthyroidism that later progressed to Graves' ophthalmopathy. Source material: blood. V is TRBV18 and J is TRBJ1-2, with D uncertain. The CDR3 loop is CASSPGSSYGYTF. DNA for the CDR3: TGTGCCAGCTCACCCGGGAGCAGCTATGGCTACACCTTC. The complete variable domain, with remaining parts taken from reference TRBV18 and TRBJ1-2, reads NAGVMQNPRHLVRRRGQEARLRCSPMKGHSHVYWYRQLPEEGLKFMVYLQKENIIDESGMPKERFSAEFPKEGPSILRIQQVVRGDSAAYFCASSPGSSYGYTFGSGTRLTVV.